The rows below give T cell receptor beta chains drawn from one sample of a study of blood T cell repertoires in COVID-19. The assay was immunoSEQ multiplex PCR, and TCRdb's table has in-frame clones only and misses some. The table includes over 35,000 clones, around nine tenths detected once. The sequencing input was peripheral blood. These receptor sequences come from a man aged 65 to 79 with active COVID-19. The CDR3 runs from the conserved cysteine through the conserved F or W. The D gene is left open where the match is weak. Size values are once, few and many counts, or a class for expanded clones, and some rows have none.

d_gene: TRBD2; v_gene: TRBV5-4; abundance: NA; CDR3aa: CASSLRGGIYEQYF
d_gene: NA; v_gene: TRBV6-5; abundance: NA; CDR3aa: CASSMTEGLDDGYTF
d_gene: TRBD1; v_gene: TRBV7-2; abundance: NA; CDR3aa: CASRPFQAGGSRGYTF
d_gene: NA; v_gene: TRBV6-2/TRBV6-3; abundance: NA; CDR3aa: CASSYGSGRPYEQYF
d_gene: NA; v_gene: TRBV28; abundance: few; CDR3aa: CASRHQGREPQHF
d_gene: TRBD2; v_gene: TRBV18; abundance: NA; CDR3aa: CASSPIAGVGYNEQFF
d_gene: NA; v_gene: TRBV6-5; abundance: NA; CDR3aa: CASRRLAGELFF
d_gene: TRBD1; v_gene: TRBV25-1; abundance: NA; CDR3aa: CASTGQGWDGYTF
d_gene: NA; v_gene: TRBV4-1; abundance: NA; CDR3aa: CASTPTGGSRPGELFF
d_gene: NA; v_gene: TRBV28; abundance: NA; CDR3aa: CASYPGGVVGEKLFF
d_gene: NA; v_gene: TRBV28; abundance: few; CDR3aa: CASSSPGANAYEQYF
d_gene: TRBD1; v_gene: TRBV7-2; abundance: NA; CDR3aa: CASSPIGQGGEKLFF
d_gene: NA; v_gene: TRBV7-9; abundance: NA; CDR3aa: CASSPSLGGNTEAFF
d_gene: TRBD2; v_gene: TRBV19; abundance: NA; CDR3aa: CASSTRTSGGPLNEQFF
d_gene: NA; v_gene: TRBV10-3; abundance: NA; CDR3aa: CAISAPGVRTEAFF
d_gene: TRBD1; v_gene: TRBV6-1; abundance: NA; CDR3aa: CASSEEVGRGNYNEQFF
d_gene: NA; v_gene: TRBV25-1; abundance: NA; CDR3aa: CASDAGFTDTQYF